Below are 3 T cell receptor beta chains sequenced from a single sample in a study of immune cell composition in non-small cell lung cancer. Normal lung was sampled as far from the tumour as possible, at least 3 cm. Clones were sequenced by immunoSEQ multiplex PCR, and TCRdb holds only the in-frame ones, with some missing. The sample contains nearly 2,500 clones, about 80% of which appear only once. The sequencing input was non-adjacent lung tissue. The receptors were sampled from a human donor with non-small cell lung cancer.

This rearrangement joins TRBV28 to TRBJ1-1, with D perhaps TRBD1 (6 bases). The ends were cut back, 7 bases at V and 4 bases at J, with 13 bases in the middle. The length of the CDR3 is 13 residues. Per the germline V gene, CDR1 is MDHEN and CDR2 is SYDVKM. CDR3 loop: CASNGGGGTEAFF. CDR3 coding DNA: TGTGCCAGCAACGGGGGAGGGGGCACTGAAGCTTTCTTT.

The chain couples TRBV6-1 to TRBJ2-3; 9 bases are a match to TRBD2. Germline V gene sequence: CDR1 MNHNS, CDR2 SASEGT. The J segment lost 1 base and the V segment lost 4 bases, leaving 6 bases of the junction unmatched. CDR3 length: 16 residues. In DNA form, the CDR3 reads TGTGCCAGCAGTGGTAGTAGCGGGAGTGGCACAGATACGCAGTATTTT. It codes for CASSGSSGSGTDTQYF.

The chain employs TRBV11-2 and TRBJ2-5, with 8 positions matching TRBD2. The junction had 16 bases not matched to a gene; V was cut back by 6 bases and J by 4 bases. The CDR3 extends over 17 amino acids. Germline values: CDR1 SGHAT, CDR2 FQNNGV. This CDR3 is CASSRTGGAGFGETQYF. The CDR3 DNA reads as TGTGCCAGCAGTCGGACCGGGGGGGCAGGGTTCGGAGAGACCCAGTACTTC.